The 23 T cell receptor beta chains below all came from one sample that was sequenced in a study of blood T cell repertoires in COVID-19. The table came from immunoSEQ multiplex PCR; TCRdb's copy has only in-frame clones and leaves some out. The sample consists of fewer than 50,000 clones, roughly 68% of them appearing once. Material: peripheral blood. The receptor source for this set is a man aged 80 or over with acute or convalescent COVID-19.

This chain links TRBV10-3 with TRBJ2-1; possibly TRBD2 for D (6 bases). From germline, CDR1 is ENHRY and CDR2 SYGVKD. The CDR3 length is 13 residues. V lost 6 bases, J lost 7 bases, and 13 bases lay in between. As DNA, the CDR3 is TGTGCCATCAGGGACGGGAGTGAGAATGAGCAGTTCTTC. Translation: CAIRDGSENEQFF.

V gene TRBV7-6 combines with J gene TRBJ2-7; D is possibly TRBD2 (6 bases). Trimming shortened V by 5 bases and J by 0 bases, and 17 bases separated the two germline ends. The CDR3 is 16 residues long. Germline V gene sequence: CDR1 SGHVS, CDR2 FNYEAQ. The CDR3 nucleotides read TGTGCCAGCAGCCCTGTGGGGGGACTTCGCTCCTACGAGCAGTACTTC. Translated, it gives CASSPVGGLRSYEQYF.

The chain uses TRBV7-9 and TRBJ2-1; 7 positions match TRBD2. J gave up 4 bases and V 4 bases, and 13 bases lay outside the gene matches. CDR3 length: 17 amino acids. The germline gives CDR1 SEHNR, CDR2 FQNEAQ (reference sequence). CDR3 DNA sequence: TGTGCCAGCAGCTCCTCGACTAGCAGCGGGCATTACAATGAGCAGTTCTTC. Translation: CASSSSTSSGHYNEQFF. The full variable domain, completed using reference TRBV7-9 and TRBJ2-1, is DTGVSQNPRHKITKRGQNVTFRCDPISEHNRLYWYRQTLGQGPEFLTYFQNEAQLEKSRLLSDRFSAERPKGSFSTLEIQRTEQGDSAMYLCASSSSTSSGHYNEQFFGPGTRLTVL.

The V call is TRBV24-1, the J call TRBJ2-2; D not resolved. CDR3 length: 15 residues. Between the trimmed V and J ends, which lost 5 bases and 1 base, there was a span of 10 bases. In germline, CDR1 is KGHDR, CDR2 SFDVKD. The chain's CDR3 is CATSVGGGNTGELFF. CDR3 nucleotides: TGTGCCACCAGTGTGGGTGGCGGGAACACCGGGGAGCTGTTTTTT.

Only a few counts were recorded for this clone. The chain recombines TRBV4-2 with TRBJ2-7; perhaps TRBD2 as D (6 bases). The germline V and J ends were trimmed by 1 base and 0 bases, with 16 bases remaining between them. The CDR3 extends over 17 amino acids. From germline, CDR1 is LGHNA and CDR2 YNFKEQ. This CDR3 reads CASSQALQGGNSYEQYF. The CDR3 DNA sequence: TGTGCCAGCAGCCAAGCCCTCCAAGGCGGGAACTCCTACGAGCAGTACTTC.

The genes are TRBV30 and TRBJ2-1; 7 bases fit TRBD1. From germline, CDR1 is GTSNPN and CDR2 SVGIG (reference sequence). The CDR3 is 14 residues long. The ends lost 2 bases at V and 7 bases at J; junction bases unmatched: 8. The CDR3 nucleotides are TGTGCCTGGAGTACACCTACAGGGGTAAATGAGCAGTTCTTC. It codes for CAWSTPTGVNEQFF.

The V gene is TRBV6-5, the J gene TRBJ2-1; the D gene is possibly TRBD1 (6 bases). The CDR3 is made up of 11 amino acids. The germline V and J ends were trimmed by 6 bases and 10 bases, with 10 bases remaining between them. CDR1 and CDR2 from the germline V gene are MNHEY and SVGAGI. The CDR3 region has the DNA TGTGCCAGCAGACCGGGACAAGAGCAGTTCTTC. As protein: CASRPGQEQFF.

This clone was seen a few times. The J gene is TRBJ2-5, the V gene TRBV6-6; TRBD2 matches at 9 bases. V lost 6 bases and J lost 5; bases outside the gene matches: 10. The CDR3 is 15 amino acids. Germline V gene data show CDR1 as MNHNY and CDR2 as SVGAGI (reference sequence). The chain's CDR3 is CASSLAGVPSETQYF. The CDR3 DNA sequence: TGTGCCAGCAGCTTAGCGGGAGTCCCATCGGAGACCCAGTACTTC.

V and J are TRBV6-6 and TRBJ2-1; D perhaps matches TRBD1 (6 bases). The V end was cut by 5 bases, the J end by 5 bases, with 22 bases between. The germline CDR1 and CDR2 sequences are MNHNY and SVGAGI (reference sequence). This CDR3 comprises 17 residues. The CDR3 region has the DNA TGTGCCAGCAGTCCTTCCCTTCTACAGGGCATACACAATGAGCAGTTCTTC. Translating gives CASSPSLLQGIHNEQFF.

V is TRBV28 and J is TRBJ2-7; 15 nucleotides match TRBD2. V lost 3 bases, J lost 1 base, and 1 base stayed unmatched. CDR1 is MDHEN, CDR2 SYDVKM, per germline. CDR3 length: 16 residues. The CDR3 is CASSLGLAGGSYEQYF. The CDR3 DNA is TGTGCCAGCAGTTTGGGACTAGCGGGAGGATCCTACGAGCAGTACTTC.

The V call is TRBV10-3, the J call TRBJ2-3; 13 positions agree with TRBD2. Germline V gene lookup returns CDR1 ENHRY and CDR2 SYGVKD. J lost 1 base, V lost 6 bases, and 4 bases had no gene match. The CDR3 spans 16 residues. Here the CDR3 DNA reads TGTGCCATCAGCCGACTAGCGGGAGGTCGCACAGATACGCAGTATTTT. Residues: CAISRLAGGRTDTQYF.

CDR3 DNA: TGTGCCAGCAGCTTTGGCGGGAGAAACTCCTACAATGAGCAGTTCTTC. Residues: CASSFGGRNSYNEQFF. The chain is built from TRBV5-4 and TRBJ2-1; 7 bases map to TRBD2. V lost 2 bases to trimming and J lost 0 bases; unmatched junction nucleotides: 5. CDR1 is SGHNT, CDR2 YYREEE, per germline (reference sequence). The CDR3 covers 16 residues.

V and J are TRBV7-6 and TRBJ2-2; 15 nucleotides agree with TRBD2. After removal of 3 bases from V and 3 bases from J, the junction contained 5 bases not matched to a gene. Germline V CDR1 and CDR2: SGHVS, FNYEAQ. CDR3 length: 18 amino acids. The DNA for the CDR3 is TGTGCCAGCAGCTTCGGACTAGCGGGAGGGCCGGACACCGGGGAGCTGTTTTTT. Residues: CASSFGLAGGPDTGELFF.

CDR3: CASSARGTSISGANVLTF. CDR3 DNA: TGTGCCAGTAGTGCTCGGGGGACTTCGATTTCTGGGGCCAACGTCCTGACTTTC. V gene TRBV19 combines with J gene TRBJ2-6; D possibly corresponds to TRBD2 (6 bases). This CDR3 spans 18 amino acids. The germline V gene has CDR1 LNHDA and CDR2 SQIVND (reference sequence). V was clipped by 5 bases and J by 1 base, with 18 bases between them.

The chain combines TRBV14 with TRBJ2-3, with 10 positions matching TRBD2. Germline V gene lookup returns CDR1 SGHDN and CDR2 FVKESK. J gave up 5 bases and V 4 bases, and 6 bases lay outside the gene matches. The CDR3 length is 15 residues. The DNA for the CDR3 is TGTGCCAGCAGCCTTCTAGCGGGAGTTAAAGATACGCAGTATTTT. Translating gives CASSLLAGVKDTQYF.

This rearrangement joins TRBV2 to TRBJ2-7, with 14 bases identical to TRBD2. With 7 bases clipped from V and 1 base from J, the junction kept 18 bases outside the gene matches. The V gene's germline CDR1 is SNHLY and CDR2 FYNNEI. The CDR3 is 20 residues long. In DNA, the CDR3 is TGTGCCAGCACGTCCGGGACTAGCGGGAGAAAAGTGAAGAGGTCCTACGAGCAGTACTTC. Its translation: CASTSGTSGRKVKRSYEQYF.

The chain recombines TRBV14 with TRBJ1-6; D unclear. The V end was cut by 4 bases, the J end by 0 bases, with 10 bases between. Germline V gene data show CDR1 as SGHDN and CDR2 as FVKESK. This CDR3 spans 16 amino acids. Here the CDR3 DNA reads TGTGCCAGCAGCCGGTTTGTGAGCTCCTATAATTCACCCCTCCACTTT. Amino acids: CASSRFVSSYNSPLHF.

This rearrangement joins TRBV18 to TRBJ2-6, with a weak D call TRBD1 (6 bases). There are 20 residues in the CDR3. Trimming pared 5 bases from V and 0 bases from J, leaving 23 bases between. Germline-derived CDR1 and CDR2 are KGHSH and LQKENI. The CDR3 sequence is CASSTGNTRGYPSGANVLTF. DNA of the CDR3: TGTGCCAGCTCAACGGGAAATACCAGGGGTTATCCCTCTGGGGCCAACGTCCTGACTTTC.

The rearrangement uses TRBV6-7 and TRBJ1-3; tentatively, D is TRBD1 (6 bases). TRBV6-7 is an ORF; its function is uncertain. Trimming shortened V by 2 bases and J by 2 bases, and 13 bases separated the two germline ends. The CDR3 spans 16 residues. The CDR3 region is CASSYVRQATGNTIYF. CDR3 nucleotide sequence: TGTGCCAGCAGTTACGTCAGACAGGCCACTGGAAACACCATATATTTT.

The CDR3 nucleotides read TGCGCCAGCAGCTTGGAAGCTAGCGAATACAATGAGCAGTTCTTC. Translation: CASSLEASEYNEQFF. This chain uses TRBV5-1 with TRBJ2-1; D may be TRBD2 (6 bases). The germline CDR1 and CDR2 sequences are SGHRS and YFSETQ. This CDR3 has 15 residues. Trimming cost V 0 bases and J 4 bases, with 11 bases left between them. The full variable domain, its missing parts supplied by reference TRBV5-1 and TRBJ2-1, is KAGVTQTPRYLIKTRGQQVTLSCSPISGHRSVSWYQQTPGQGLQFLFEYFSETQRNKGNFPGRFSGRQFSNSRSEMNVSTLELGDSALYLCASSLEASEYNEQFFGPGTRLTVL.

V gene TRBV2 combines with J gene TRBJ2-1; 9 bases align to TRBD2. CDR3 length: 13 residues. V lost 7 bases to trimming and J lost 8 bases; unmatched junction nucleotides: 6. Per germline, CDR1 SNHLY and CDR2 FYNNEI. CDR3 in amino acids: CASKEREVDEQFF. The CDR3 DNA sequence: TGTGCCAGCAAGGAGCGGGAGGTAGATGAGCAGTTCTTC.

The genes are TRBV24-1 and TRBJ2-7, with 8 bases identical to TRBD1. V lost 4 bases, J lost 6 bases, and 10 bases stayed unmatched. This CDR3 has 15 amino acids. Germline V gene data show CDR1 as KGHDR and CDR2 as SFDVKD. For the CDR3, the DNA is TGTGCCACCAGTGACCCCGGACAGGGCTCGGGCGAGCAGTACTTC. Protein sequence: CATSDPGQGSGEQYF.

The chain employs TRBV15 and TRBJ2-2; TRBD2 matches at 10 bases. V was clipped by 5 bases and J by 0 bases; unmatched bases: 12. There are 19 residues in the CDR3. Per germline, CDR1 LNHNV and CDR2 YYDKDF (reference sequence). The CDR3 sequence: CATSGPIPTSGANTGELFF. CDR3 nucleotide sequence: TGTGCCACCAGCGGCCCGATTCCCACTAGCGGGGCGAACACCGGGGAGCTGTTTTTT.